Shown below are 26 T cell receptor beta chains from a single sample sequenced in a study of cytomegalovirus exposure and HLA in healthy donors. PCR amplification relied on 60 Vbeta primers (plus 13 Jbeta primers). Clones were sequenced by immunoSEQ multiplex PCR, and TCRdb holds only the in-frame ones, with some missing. This sample contains approximately 110,000 clones. Sample: PBMCs. Receptor source: a young man in good health and CMV-seronegative.

V and J are TRBV7-2 and TRBJ1-4, with D hard to call. Germline CDR1 SGHTA, CDR2 FQGNSA. The V end was cut by 5 bases, the J end by 7 bases, with 11 bases between. The CDR3 runs to 13 residues. The CDR3 is CASSPLESEKLFF. The CDR3 DNA reads TGTGCCAGCAGCCCCCTCGAGAGTGAAAAACTGTTTTTT.

In DNA form, the CDR3 reads TGTGCCAGCAGTGAGGGGTCGGGGGGCTTACTTTACAATGAGCAGTTCTTC. Residues: CASSEGSGGLLYNEQFF. The chain joins TRBV2 to TRBJ2-1; possible D gene TRBD2, 7 bases. CDR3 length: 17 amino acids. V gave up 3 bases and J gave up 4 bases, with 19 bases separating them. Looked up from germline, CDR1 is SNHLY and CDR2 is FYNNEI.

This chain uses TRBV10-3 with TRBJ2-3; 12 bases line up with TRBD2. With 10 bases clipped from V and 6 bases from J, the junction kept 8 bases outside the gene matches. There are 14 residues in the CDR3. In germline, CDR1 is ENHRY, CDR2 SYGVKD. CDR3 residues: CASTGLAGTDTQYF. In nucleotides, the CDR3 is TGTGCCAGCACCGGACTAGCGGGAACTGATACGCAGTATTTT.

The chain recombines TRBV19 with TRBJ2-2; D is ambiguous. Trimming stripped 2 bases from V and 6 bases from J, with 10 bases between. Germline assignment: CDR1 LNHDA and CDR2 SQIVND (reference sequence). The CDR3 is made up of 14 amino acids. The CDR3 sequence: CASSIKATAGELFF. The CDR3 DNA reads TGTGCCAGTAGTATAAAAGCTACCGCCGGGGAGCTGTTTTTT.

The rearrangement links TRBV5-6 to TRBJ1-2; D gene unclear. Looked up from germline, CDR1 is SGHDT and CDR2 is YYEEEE. This CDR3 spans 15 amino acids. V was pared by 1 base and J by 7 bases, with 17 bases between. In nucleotides, the CDR3 is TGTGCCAGCAGCTTGATACGTGCAGTTCCTGGTGGCTACACCTTC. It yields the protein CASSLIRAVPGGYTF.

The rearrangement joins TRBV6-6 to TRBJ2-7, with 8 nucleotides matching TRBD1. CDR3 length equals 12 residues. The junction had 2 bases not matched to a gene; V was cut back by 4 bases and J by 6 bases. Germline V CDR1 and CDR2: MNHNY, SVGAGI (reference sequence). The DNA for the CDR3 is TGTGCCAGCAGTTCCGGACAGGGCGAGCAGTACTTC. Protein sequence: CASSSGQGEQYF.

The chain is built from TRBV6-6 and TRBJ2-5; D is perhaps TRBD2 (5 bases). CDR1 and CDR2 (germline): MNHNY, SVGAGI (reference sequence). The CDR3 contains 11 residues. Trimming pared 5 bases from V and 12 bases from J, leaving 13 bases between. For the CDR3, the DNA is TGTGCCAGCAGTCGGGCCGGACTCAAGTACTTC. It codes for CASSRAGLKYF.

The chain links TRBV6-1 to TRBJ2-7, with D perhaps TRBD1 (5 bases). Trimming left V 4 bases short and J 2 bases short, with 12 bases between. The CDR3 contains 14 residues. Germline CDR1 MNHNS, CDR2 SASEGT. The CDR3 protein is CASSVLQEAYEQYF. For the CDR3, the DNA is TGTGCCAGCAGTGTGTTACAGGAAGCCTACGAGCAGTACTTC.

The chain uses TRBV9 and TRBJ1-2; 8 bases match TRBD1. Germline V gives CDR1 SGDLS, CDR2 YYNGEE. The CDR3 contains 20 residues. V gave up 2 bases and J gave up 0 bases; unmatched junction bases: 18. CDR3 nucleotide sequence: TGTGCCAGCAGCGTCGTCCTCCCGACAGGGGCCGGATTAGCTAACTATGGCTACACCTTC. It is translated as CASSVVLPTGAGLANYGYTF.

The DNA for the CDR3 is TGTGCCAGCAGTCCCCTCGGGGGGCAACGTACCGGGGAGCTGTTTTTT. Its translation is CASSPLGGQRTGELFF. V and J are TRBV2 and TRBJ2-2; D is perhaps TRBD2 (7 bases). Trimming cost V 5 bases and J 5 bases, with 18 bases left between them. The V gene's germline CDR1 is SNHLY and CDR2 FYNNEI. The CDR3 totals 16 residues.

The chain links TRBV30 to TRBJ1-2; D is ambiguous. CDR1 and CDR2 from the germline V gene are GTSNPN and SVGIG (reference sequence). Trimming cost V 2 bases and J 6 bases, with 13 bases left between them. This CDR3 contains 13 residues. The CDR3 spells CAWSREGRDGYTF. The CDR3 DNA follows: TGTGCCTGGAGTAGGGAGGGAAGGGATGGCTACACCTTC.

The V gene is TRBV10-3, the J gene TRBJ2-7, with 7 bases fitting TRBD2. V shed 6 bases and J 5 bases; nucleotides not matched to a gene: 13. Germline V gives CDR1 ENHRY, CDR2 SYGVKD. CDR3 length: 15 amino acids. CDR3 region: CAIRLSGRDSDEQYF. In DNA, the CDR3 is TGTGCCATCAGGCTTAGCGGGCGCGACTCGGACGAGCAGTACTTC.

The CDR3 DNA is TGTGCCAGCAGTACCCTACTAGCGGGAGGGCCAGCGGATACGCAGTATTTT. Protein sequence: CASSTLLAGGPADTQYF. This rearrangement joins TRBV27 to TRBJ2-3; 13 nucleotides line up with TRBD2. CDR1 is MNHEY and CDR2 is SMNVEV in the germline V gene (reference sequence). V lost 5 bases and J lost 6; bases outside the gene matches: 11. The CDR3 spans 17 residues.

CDR3 sequence: CASSQGLAGAGSYEQYF. CDR3 nucleotide sequence: TGTGCCAGCAGCCAAGGACTAGCGGGGGCCGGCTCCTACGAGCAGTACTTC. The rearrangement joins TRBV4-2 to TRBJ2-7; 12 bases fit TRBD2. The J segment lost 0 bases and the V segment lost 1 base, leaving 4 bases of the junction unmatched. The V gene's germline CDR1 is LGHNA and CDR2 YNFKEQ. This CDR3 is 17 amino acids long.

This chain links TRBV6-5 with TRBJ1-5; the D gene is possibly TRBD1 (5 bases). The CDR3 extends over 15 amino acids. V was clipped by 5 bases and J by 7 bases, with 18 bases between them. Germline V gives CDR1 MNHEY, CDR2 SVGAGI. CDR3 loop: CASSLTGSRFQPQHF. The CDR3 DNA sequence: TGTGCCAGCAGTCTCACAGGATCCCGTTTCCAGCCCCAGCATTTT.

V usage is TRBV30 and J usage is TRBJ2-1; 7 positions agree with TRBD2. CDR1 and CDR2 (germline): GTSNPN, SVGIG (reference sequence). The CDR3 runs 12 residues. CDR3 in amino acids: CAGGPVVNEQFF. CDR3 DNA sequence: TGTGCGGGAGGGCCGGTAGTTAATGAGCAGTTCTTC.

The chain uses TRBV11-3 and TRBJ2-2, with a weak D call TRBD1 (5 bases). With 5 bases removed from V and 7 bases from J, the gap between germline ends came to 14 bases. The CDR3 runs 14 residues. Germline V gives CDR1 SGHNT, CDR2 YENEEA. CDR3 residues: CASSPQVLGGELFF. As DNA, the CDR3 is TGTGCCAGCAGCCCACAGGTTTTGGGCGGGGAGCTGTTTTTT.

CDR3 sequence: CASSLDPNRDRGHYGYTF. CDR3 nucleotides: TGCGCCAGCAGCTTAGATCCAAACCGGGACAGGGGGCACTATGGCTACACCTTC. This chain uses TRBV5-1 with TRBJ1-2; 12 bases line up with TRBD1. The CDR3 covers 18 residues. J was trimmed by 3 bases and V by 2 bases; bases with no gene match: 11. Germline lookup yields CDR1 SGHRS and CDR2 YFSETQ.

The V gene is TRBV5-1, the J gene TRBJ2-7; 7 bases line up with TRBD1. Germline assignment: CDR1 SGHRS and CDR2 YFSETQ. The V segment lost 0 bases and the J segment 6 bases; nucleotides outside the gene matches: 3. The CDR3 loop spans 13 amino acids. CDR3 nucleotide sequence: TGCGCCAGCAGCTTGGTCCGGACAGGCGAGCAGTACTTC. Amino acid sequence: CASSLVRTGEQYF.

The V call is TRBV29-1, the J call TRBJ2-5; D unclear. This CDR3 comprises 12 residues. Germline V gene data show CDR1 as SQVTM and CDR2 as ANQGSEA. Trimming took 7 bases from V and 0 from J, leaving 9 bases between them. CDR3 loop: CSAQKYQETQYF. In nucleotides, the CDR3 is TGCAGCGCCCAGAAGTACCAAGAGACCCAGTACTTC.

The rearrangement joins TRBV28 to TRBJ2-1; 8 bases align to TRBD2. This CDR3 contains 17 residues. Trimming cost V 8 bases and J 2 bases; bases outside gene matches: 14. The germline V gene has CDR1 MDHEN and CDR2 SYDVKM. The CDR3 reads CASGSWGTRETYNEQFF. In DNA form, the CDR3 reads TGTGCCAGCGGAAGTTGGGGGACTAGGGAAACCTACAATGAGCAGTTCTTC. Supplemented by reference TRBV28 and TRBJ2-1, the full variable domain reads DVKVTQSSRYLVKRTGEKVFLECVQDMDHENMFWYRQDPGLGLRLIYFSYDVKMKEKGDIPEGYSVSREKKERFSLILESASTNQTSMYLCASGSWGTRETYNEQFFGPGTRLTVL.

V is TRBV10-2 and J is TRBJ2-5; 12 bases line up with TRBD2. In germline, CDR1 is WSHSY, CDR2 SAAADI. The CDR3 is 16 residues long. Germline trimming cut 2 bases from V and 4 bases from J; bases unmatched to any gene: 5. The CDR3 bases are TGCGCCAGCAGTGAGCAGCCACTAGCGGGGGGAGAGACCCAGTACTTC. Encoded protein: CASSEQPLAGGETQYF.

J is TRBJ2-3 and V is TRBV5-4, with 7 bases identical to TRBD2. There are 16 residues in the CDR3. Germline V gives CDR1 SGHNT, CDR2 YYREEE (reference sequence). The junction had 5 bases not matched to a gene; V was cut back by 1 base and J by 0 bases. CDR3 coding DNA: TGTGCCAGCAGCTTGTATCTAGCGGATAGCACAGATACGCAGTATTTT. Protein product: CASSLYLADSTDTQYF.

V is TRBV7-8 and J is TRBJ2-5; D remains ambiguous. This CDR3 region has 13 residues. V lost 1 base to trimming and J lost 4 bases, with 7 bases between them. The germline CDR1 and CDR2 sequences are SGHVS and FQNEAQ. CDR3 in DNA: TGTGCCAGCAGCTTAGTATTCGTAGAGACCCAGTACTTC. Its protein is CASSLVFVETQYF.

V usage is TRBV30 and J usage is TRBJ2-3; 11 bases line up with TRBD2. V was clipped by 7 bases and J by 4 bases; unmatched bases: 16. Germline-derived CDR1 and CDR2 are GTSNPN and SVGIG (reference sequence). CDR3 size: 17 residues. CDR3 sequence reads: CASWRLSSGRFSDTQYF. The CDR3 region has the DNA TGTGCCTCGTGGAGACTCTCTAGCGGGAGGTTCTCAGATACGCAGTATTTT. The variable domain in full, with the rest retrieved from reference TRBV30 and TRBJ2-3, is SQTIHQWPATLVQPVGSPLSLECTVEGTSNPNLYWYRQAAGRGLQLLFYSVGIGQISSEVPQNLSASRPQDRQFILSSKKLLLSDSGFYLCASWRLSSGRFSDTQYFGPGTRLTVL.

The gene calls are TRBV5-4 and TRBJ2-5; D is possibly TRBD2 (6 bases). The CDR3 length is 14 residues. V shed 5 bases and J shed 2 bases, with 13 bases lying between them. The V gene's germline CDR1 is SGHNT and CDR2 YYREEE (reference sequence). The CDR3 sequence is CASSRGTQQETQYF. CDR3 DNA sequence: TGTGCCAGCAGTCGCGGGACTCAACAAGAGACCCAGTACTTC.